Listed below are T cell receptor beta chains from one sample, sequenced in a study of response to subunit inactivated influenza vaccine. Using its own MiXCR run on the RT-PCR reads, TCRdb lists one record per CDR3 protein. The sample holds roughly 500,000 distinct CDR3 sequences, approximately 15% seen once. The material sequenced was CD4+ T cells sorted from PBMCs, taken about 23 months after vaccination. These receptors originate from a man aged 50 to 69 who received an inactivated influenza vaccine. Both conserved end residues are part of each CDR3. The D gene is left open where the match is weak. The size field is filled for only some rows; it gives once, few, many or a size class.

D	V	size	J	DNA	CDR3
TRBD2	TRBV5-1	NA	TRBJ2-7	TGCGCCAGCAGCTTGGAAAGGCTAGCGGGAGCCGAGCAGTACTTC	CASSLERLAGAEQYF
NA	TRBV21-1	many	TRBJ2-7	TGTGCCAGCAGCCTCCGGACAGGGACCCGAGAGCAGTACTTC	CASSLRTGTREQYF
NA	TRBV7-9	few	TRBJ2-1	TGTGCCAGCAGCTTAGCTCTGCTGGGTAGCTCCTACAATGAGCAGTTCTTC	CASSLALLGSSYNEQFF
NA	TRBV2	few	TRBJ2-3	TGTGCCAGAGGGACGCCCGGGGCAGATACGCAGTATTTT	CARGTPGADTQYF
NA	TRBV14	few	TRBJ2-1	TGTGCCAGCAGCCGAGTAAGGACTCCAACGGATGAGCAGTTCTTC	CASSRVRTPTDEQFF
NA	TRBV20-1	NA	TRBJ2-1	TGCAGTGCGTCCCGCGGGGCCAGGGATGAGCAGTTCTTC	CSASRGARDEQFF
TRBD2	TRBV27	once	TRBJ2-3	TGTGCCAGCAGTTCCAAAGCACTAGCGACAGATACGCAGTATTTT	CASSSKALATDTQYF
NA	TRBV5-1	NA	TRBJ1-1	TGCGCCAGCAGCCCACTCAGGGACGGGCGGACTGAAGCTTTCTTT	CASSPLRDGRTEAFF
TRBD2	TRBV3-1	NA	TRBJ2-7	TGTGCCAGCAGCTCCGGACTAGAAGGCTACGAGCAGTACTTC	CASSSGLEGYEQYF
NA	TRBV4-2	NA	TRBJ2-7	TGTGCCAGCAGCCAGACCAGAAACTACGAGCAGTACTTC	CASSQTRNYEQYF
NA	TRBV5-1	few	TRBJ2-2	TGCGCCAGCAGCTTGGCCGGTGCAGATGGGGAGCTGTTTTTT	CASSLAGADGELFF
NA	TRBV3-1	NA	TRBJ2-3	TGTGCCAGCACCGGGACAAGCACAGATACGCAGTATTTT	CASTGTSTDTQYF